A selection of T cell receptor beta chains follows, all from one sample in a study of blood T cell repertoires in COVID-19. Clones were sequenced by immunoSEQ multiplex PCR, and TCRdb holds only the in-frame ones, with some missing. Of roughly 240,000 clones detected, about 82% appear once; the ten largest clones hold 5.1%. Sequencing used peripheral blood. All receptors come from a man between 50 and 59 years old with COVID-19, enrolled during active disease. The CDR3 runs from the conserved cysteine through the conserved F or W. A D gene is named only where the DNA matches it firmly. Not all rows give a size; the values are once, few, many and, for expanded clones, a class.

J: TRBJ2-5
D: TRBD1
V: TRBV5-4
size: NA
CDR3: CASSPGQGIGKETQYF
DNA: TGTGCCAGCAGCCCGGGACAGGGAATAGGGAAAGAGACCCAGTACTTC

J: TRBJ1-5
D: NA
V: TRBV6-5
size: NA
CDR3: CASSSTGSGNQPQHF
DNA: TGTGCCAGCAGTTCTACAGGGTCAGGCAATCAGCCCCAGCATTTT

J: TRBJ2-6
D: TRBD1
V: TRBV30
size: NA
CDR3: CALVRDSGLSGANVLTF
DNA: TGTGCCCTGGTCCGGGACAGCGGCCTCTCTGGGGCCAACGTCCTGACTTTC

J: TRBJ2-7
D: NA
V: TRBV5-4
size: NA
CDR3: CASTNRDLSYEQYF
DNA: TGTGCCAGCACCAACAGGGACCTCTCCTACGAGCAGTACTTC

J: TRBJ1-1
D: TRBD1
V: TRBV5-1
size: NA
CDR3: CASSLQGVVGTEAFF
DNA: TGCGCCAGCAGCTTGCAGGGGGTCGTCGGCACTGAAGCTTTCTTT

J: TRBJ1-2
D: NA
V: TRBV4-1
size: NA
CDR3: CASSQERQGYGYTF
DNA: TGCGCCAGCAGCCAAGAGCGTCAGGGGTATGGCTACACCTTC

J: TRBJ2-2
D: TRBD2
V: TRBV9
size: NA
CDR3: CASSGSGGAGGELFF
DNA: TGTGCCAGCAGCGGTAGCGGGGGGGCCGGCGGGGAGCTGTTTTTT

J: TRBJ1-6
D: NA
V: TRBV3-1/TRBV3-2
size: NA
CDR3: CASTPATVKDNSPLHF
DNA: TGTGCCAGCACCCCAGCGACAGTAAAAGATAATTCACCCCTCCACTTT

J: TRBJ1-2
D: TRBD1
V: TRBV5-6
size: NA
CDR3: CASSFGQGFVGYTF
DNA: TGTGCCAGCAGCTTCGGACAGGGGTTTGTTGGCTACACCTTC

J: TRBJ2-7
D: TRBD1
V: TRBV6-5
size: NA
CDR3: CASSRDRGPSYEQYF
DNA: TGTGCCAGCAGCAGGGACAGGGGCCCTTCCTACGAGCAGTACTTC

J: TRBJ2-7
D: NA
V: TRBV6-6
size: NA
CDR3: CASNPQGKNYEQYF
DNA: TGTGCCAGCAACCCACAGGGAAAGAACTACGAGCAGTACTTC

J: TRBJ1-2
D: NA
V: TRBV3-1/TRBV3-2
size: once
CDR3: CASSQDEIGYTF
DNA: TGTGCCAGCAGCCAAGATGAGATCGGCTACACCTTC

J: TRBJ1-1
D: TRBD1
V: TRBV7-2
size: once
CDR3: CASSLGDRLNTEAFF
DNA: TGTGCCAGCAGTCTTGGGGACAGGCTGAACACTGAAGCTTTCTTT

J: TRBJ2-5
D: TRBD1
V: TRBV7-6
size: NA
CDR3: CASTRQGGYQETQYF
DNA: TGTGCCAGCACCAGACAGGGGGGGTACCAAGAGACCCAGTACTTC

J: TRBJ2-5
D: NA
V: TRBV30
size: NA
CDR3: CAWSTGLETQYF
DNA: TGTGCCTGGAGTACGGGTCTGGAGACCCAGTACTTC

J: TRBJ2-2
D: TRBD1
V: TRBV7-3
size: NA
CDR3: CASSSRQGVGGELFF
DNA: TGTGCCAGCAGCTCTCGACAGGGAGTAGGCGGGGAGCTGTTTTTT

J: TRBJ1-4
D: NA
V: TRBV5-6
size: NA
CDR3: CASRGQLNEKLFF
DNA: TGTGCCAGCAGGGGACAACTTAATGAAAAACTGTTTTTT

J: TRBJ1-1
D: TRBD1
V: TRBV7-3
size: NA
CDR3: CASSLTGQGTEAFF
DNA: TGTGCCAGCAGCTTGACAGGACAGGGGACTGAAGCTTTCTTT

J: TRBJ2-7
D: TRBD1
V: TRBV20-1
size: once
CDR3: CSAARDSPSF
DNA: TGCAGTGCTGCCCGGGACAGCCCATCCTTC

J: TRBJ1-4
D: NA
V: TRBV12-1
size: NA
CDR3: CASSSRPGRTNEKLFF
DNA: TGTGCCAGCAGCTCGCGCCCGGGTAGGACTAATGAAAAACTGTTTTTT

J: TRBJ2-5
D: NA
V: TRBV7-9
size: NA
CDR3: CASGHRGQETQYF
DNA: TGTGCCAGCGGACACCGGGGGCAAGAGACCCAGTACTTC

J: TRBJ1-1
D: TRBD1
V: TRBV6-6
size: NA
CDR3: CASSPLGGGSTEAFF
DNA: TGTGCCAGCAGTCCCCTAGGGGGCGGCTCCACTGAAGCTTTCTTT

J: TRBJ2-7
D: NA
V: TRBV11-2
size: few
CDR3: CASSFRYEQYF
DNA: TGTGCCAGCAGCTTCCGGTACGAGCAGTACTTC

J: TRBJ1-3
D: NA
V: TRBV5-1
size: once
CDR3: CASRPDSSSGNTIYF
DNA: TGCGCCAGTAGACCAGACAGCTCCTCTGGAAACACCATATATTTT

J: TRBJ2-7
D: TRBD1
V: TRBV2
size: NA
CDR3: CASSPQWRTGSTYEQYF
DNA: TGTGCCAGCAGTCCGCAATGGCGGACAGGGAGTACCTACGAGCAGTACTTC

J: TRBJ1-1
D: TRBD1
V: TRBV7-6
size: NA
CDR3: CASSNPGQGASEAFF
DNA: TGTGCCAGCAGCAATCCGGGACAGGGGGCCTCTGAAGCTTTCTTT

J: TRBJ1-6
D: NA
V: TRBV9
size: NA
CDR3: CASSIQESSYNSPLHF
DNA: TGTGCCAGCAGTATACAGGAGAGCTCCTATAATTCACCCCTCCACTTT

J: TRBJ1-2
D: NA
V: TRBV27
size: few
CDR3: CASSPDTGSYGYTF
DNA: TGTGCCAGCAGTCCCGATACAGGTTCCTATGGCTACACCTTC

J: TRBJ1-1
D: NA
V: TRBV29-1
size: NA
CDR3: CSVEWGKNTEAFF
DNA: TGCAGCGTTGAATGGGGCAAGAACACTGAAGCTTTCTTT

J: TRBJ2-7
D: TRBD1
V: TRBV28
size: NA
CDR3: CASSLRSGTGNHEQYF
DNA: TGTGCCAGCAGTCTGAGATCCGGGACAGGGAACCACGAGCAGTACTTC

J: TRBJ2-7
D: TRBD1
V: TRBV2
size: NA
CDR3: CASSGQGASHLYF
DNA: TGTGCCAGCTCGGGACAGGGGGCATCCCACCTTTACTTC

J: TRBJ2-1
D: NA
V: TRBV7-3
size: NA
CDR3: CASSRAGSRAQGHEQFF
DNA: TGTGCCAGCAGCAGAGCAGGGTCGCGTGCTCAGGGCCATGAGCAGTTCTTC

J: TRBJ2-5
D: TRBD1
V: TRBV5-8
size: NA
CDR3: CASSPVTGYQETQYF
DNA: TGTGCCAGCAGCCCCGTGACAGGGTACCAAGAGACCCAGTACTTC

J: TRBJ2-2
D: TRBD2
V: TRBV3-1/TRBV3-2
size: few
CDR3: CASSPGTSGGSSRRTGELFF
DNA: TGTGCCAGCAGCCCCGGGACTAGCGGGGGGTCTTCACGTCGCACCGGGGAGCTGTTTTTT

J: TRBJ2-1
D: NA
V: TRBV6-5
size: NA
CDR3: CARGGRLESEQFF
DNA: TGTGCCAGGGGGGGGCGTCTCGAGAGCGAGCAGTTCTTC

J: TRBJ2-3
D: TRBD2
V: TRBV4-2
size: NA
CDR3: CASSQDGGDSDTQYF
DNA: TGTGCCAGCAGCCAAGATGGGGGGGACTCCGATACGCAGTATTTT

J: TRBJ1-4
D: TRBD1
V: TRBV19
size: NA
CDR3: CASNNPAGGTEKLFF
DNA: TGTGCCAGTAATAACCCGGCAGGGGGAACCGAAAAACTGTTTTTT

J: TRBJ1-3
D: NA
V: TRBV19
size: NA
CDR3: CASDRGRRNSGNTIYF
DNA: TGTGCCAGTGATCGAGGCAGAAGGAACTCTGGAAACACCATATATTTT

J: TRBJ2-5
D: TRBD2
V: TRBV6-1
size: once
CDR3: CASSEVGLAGAMYQETQYF
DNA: TGTGCCAGCAGTGAAGTCGGACTAGCGGGGGCCATGTACCAAGAGACCCAGTACTTC

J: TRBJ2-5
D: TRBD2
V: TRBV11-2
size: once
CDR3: CASSLGAVAGQETQYF
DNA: TGTGCCAGCAGCTTAGGTGCGGTAGCGGGGCAAGAGACCCAGTACTTC

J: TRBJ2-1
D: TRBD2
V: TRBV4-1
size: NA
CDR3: CASSQDFQTGGTTNEQFF
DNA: TGCGCCAGCAGCCAAGATTTTCAGACGGGGGGGACTACCAATGAGCAGTTCTTC

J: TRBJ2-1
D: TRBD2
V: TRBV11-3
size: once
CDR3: CASSRGSGGPESSYNEQFF
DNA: TGTGCCAGCAGCCGGGGTAGCGGGGGGCCGGAAAGCTCCTACAATGAGCAGTTCTTC

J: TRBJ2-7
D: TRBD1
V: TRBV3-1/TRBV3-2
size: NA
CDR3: CASSQAGGEQYF
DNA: TGTGCCAGCAGCCAAGCAGGGGGCGAGCAGTACTTC

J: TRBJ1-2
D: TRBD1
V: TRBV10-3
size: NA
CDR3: CAISSNTGTANYGYTF
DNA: TGTGCCATCAGTTCTAATACCGGGACAGCTAACTATGGCTACACCTTC

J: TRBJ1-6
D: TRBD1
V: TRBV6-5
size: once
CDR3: CASNRDRVYNSPLHF
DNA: TGTGCCAGCAACCGGGACAGGGTCTATAATTCACCCCTCCACTTT

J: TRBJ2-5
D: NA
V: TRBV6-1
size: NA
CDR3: CASSEDRTIRQETQYF
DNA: TGTGCCAGCAGTGAAGATAGGACAATCCGTCAAGAGACCCAGTACTTC

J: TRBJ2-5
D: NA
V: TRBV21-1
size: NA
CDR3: CASSKPGQRGSGTQYF
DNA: TGTGCCAGCAGCAAACCGGGACAGCGAGGGTCGGGGACCCAGTACTTC

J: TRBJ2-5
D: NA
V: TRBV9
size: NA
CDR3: CASSPGGGGETQYF
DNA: TGTGCCAGCAGCCCCGGAGGGGGAGGGGAGACCCAGTACTTC

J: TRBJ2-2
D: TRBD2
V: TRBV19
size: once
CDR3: CASTPGSGGYTGELFF
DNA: TGTGCCAGTACCCCGGGTAGCGGGGGCTACACCGGGGAGCTGTTTTTT